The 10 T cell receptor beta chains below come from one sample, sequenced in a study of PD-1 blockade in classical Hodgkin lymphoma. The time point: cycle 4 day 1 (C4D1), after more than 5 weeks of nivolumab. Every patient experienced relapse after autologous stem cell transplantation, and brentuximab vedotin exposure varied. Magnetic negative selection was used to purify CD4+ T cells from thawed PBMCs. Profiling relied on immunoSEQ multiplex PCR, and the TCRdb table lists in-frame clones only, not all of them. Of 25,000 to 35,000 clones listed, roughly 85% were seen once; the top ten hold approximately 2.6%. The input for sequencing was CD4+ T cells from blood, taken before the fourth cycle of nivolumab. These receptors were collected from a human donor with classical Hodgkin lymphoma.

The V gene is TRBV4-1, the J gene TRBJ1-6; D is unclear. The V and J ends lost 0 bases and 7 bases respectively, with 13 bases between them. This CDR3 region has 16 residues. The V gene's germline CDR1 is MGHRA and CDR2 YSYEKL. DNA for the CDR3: TGCGCCAGCAGCCAAGACGTCGTATTTAGGAATTCACCCCTCCACTTT. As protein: CASSQDVVFRNSPLHF.

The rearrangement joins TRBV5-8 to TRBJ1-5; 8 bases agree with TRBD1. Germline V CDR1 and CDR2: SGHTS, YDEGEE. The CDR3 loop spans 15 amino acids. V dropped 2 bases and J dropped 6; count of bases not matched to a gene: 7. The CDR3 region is CASSFSGQGRQPQHF. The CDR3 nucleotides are TGTGCCAGCAGCTTCTCTGGACAGGGACGTCAGCCCCAGCATTTT.

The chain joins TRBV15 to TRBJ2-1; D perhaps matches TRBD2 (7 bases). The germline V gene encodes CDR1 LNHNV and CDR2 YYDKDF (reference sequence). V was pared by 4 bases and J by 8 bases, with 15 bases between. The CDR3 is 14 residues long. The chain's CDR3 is CATSKLAEGDEQFF. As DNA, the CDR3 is TGTGCCACCAGCAAGCTAGCGGAGGGGGATGAGCAGTTCTTC.

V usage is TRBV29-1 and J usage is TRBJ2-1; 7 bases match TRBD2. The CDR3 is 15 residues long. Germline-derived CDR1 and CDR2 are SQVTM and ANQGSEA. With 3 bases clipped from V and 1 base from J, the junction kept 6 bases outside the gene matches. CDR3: CSVDKRDRSYNEQFF. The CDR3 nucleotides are TGCAGCGTTGACAAGCGGGATAGGTCCTACAATGAGCAGTTCTTC.

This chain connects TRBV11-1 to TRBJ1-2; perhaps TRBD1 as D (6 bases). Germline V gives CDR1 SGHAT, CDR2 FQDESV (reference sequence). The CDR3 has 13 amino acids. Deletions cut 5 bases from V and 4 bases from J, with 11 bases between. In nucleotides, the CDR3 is TGTGCCAGCAGCGCCGACAGGTCCTATGGCTACACCTTC. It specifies CASSADRSYGYTF.

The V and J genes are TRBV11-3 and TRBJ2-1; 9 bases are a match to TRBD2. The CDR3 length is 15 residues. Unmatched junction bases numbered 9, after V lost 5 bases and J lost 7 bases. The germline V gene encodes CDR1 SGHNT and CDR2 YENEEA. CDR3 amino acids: CASSRGRGLRNEQFF. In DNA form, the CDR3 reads TGTGCCAGCAGCCGCGGGAGGGGTCTGAGGAATGAGCAGTTCTTC.

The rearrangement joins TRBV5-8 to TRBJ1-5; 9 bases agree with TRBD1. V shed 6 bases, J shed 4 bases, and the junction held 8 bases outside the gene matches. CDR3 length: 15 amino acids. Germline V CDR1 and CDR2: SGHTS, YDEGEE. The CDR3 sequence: CASTTGTGINQPQHF. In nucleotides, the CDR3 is TGTGCCAGCACCACAGGGACAGGGATTAATCAGCCCCAGCATTTT.

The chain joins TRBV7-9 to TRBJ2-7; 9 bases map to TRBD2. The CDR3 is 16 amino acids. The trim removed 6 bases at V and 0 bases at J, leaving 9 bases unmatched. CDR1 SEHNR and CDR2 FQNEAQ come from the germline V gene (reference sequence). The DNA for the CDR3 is TGTGCCAGCAGACCGAACCTTAGCGGGGGCTCCTACGAGCAGTACTTC. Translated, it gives CASRPNLSGGSYEQYF. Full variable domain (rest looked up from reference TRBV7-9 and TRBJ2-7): DTGVSQNPRHKITKRGQNVTFRCDPISEHNRLYWYRQTLGQGPEFLTYFQNEAQLEKSRLLSDRFSAERPKGSFSTLEIQRTEQGDSAMYLCASRPNLSGGSYEQYFGPGTRLTVT.

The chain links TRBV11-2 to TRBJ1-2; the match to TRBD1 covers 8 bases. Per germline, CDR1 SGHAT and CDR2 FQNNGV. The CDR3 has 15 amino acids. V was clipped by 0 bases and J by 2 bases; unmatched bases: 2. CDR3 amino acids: CASSLDHRGNYGYTF. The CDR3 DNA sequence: TGTGCCAGCAGCTTAGACCACAGGGGGAACTATGGCTACACCTTC.

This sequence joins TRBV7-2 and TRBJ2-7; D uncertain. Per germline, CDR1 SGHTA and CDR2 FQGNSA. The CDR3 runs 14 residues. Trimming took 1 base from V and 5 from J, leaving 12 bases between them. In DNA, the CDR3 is TGTGCCAGCAGCTTAGGGGCGCTAGATAACGAGCAGTACTTC. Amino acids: CASSLGALDNEQYF.